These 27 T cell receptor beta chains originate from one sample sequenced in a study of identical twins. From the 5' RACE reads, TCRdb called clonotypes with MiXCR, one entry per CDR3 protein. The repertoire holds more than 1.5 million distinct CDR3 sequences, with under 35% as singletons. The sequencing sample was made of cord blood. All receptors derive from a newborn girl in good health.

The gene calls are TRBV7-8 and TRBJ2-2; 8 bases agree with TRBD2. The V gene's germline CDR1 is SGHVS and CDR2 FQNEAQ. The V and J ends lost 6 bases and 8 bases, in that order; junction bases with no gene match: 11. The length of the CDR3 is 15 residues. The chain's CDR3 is CASRSTGTRDGELFF. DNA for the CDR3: TGTGCCAGCAGATCCACCGGGACTAGGGATGGGGAGCTGTTTTTT. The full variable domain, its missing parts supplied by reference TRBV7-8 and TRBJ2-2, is GAGVSQSPRYKVAKRGQDVALRCDPISGHVSLFWYQQALGQGPEFLTYFQNEAQLDKSGLPSDRFFAERPEGSVSTLKIQRTQQEDSAVYLCASRSTGTRDGELFFGEGSRLTVL.

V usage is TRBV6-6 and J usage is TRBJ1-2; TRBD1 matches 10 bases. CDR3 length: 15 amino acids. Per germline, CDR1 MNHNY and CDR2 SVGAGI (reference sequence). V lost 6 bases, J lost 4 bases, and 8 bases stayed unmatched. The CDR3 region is CASSPDRGPTYGYTF. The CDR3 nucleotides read TGTGCCAGCAGCCCCGACAGGGGGCCAACCTATGGCTACACCTTC.

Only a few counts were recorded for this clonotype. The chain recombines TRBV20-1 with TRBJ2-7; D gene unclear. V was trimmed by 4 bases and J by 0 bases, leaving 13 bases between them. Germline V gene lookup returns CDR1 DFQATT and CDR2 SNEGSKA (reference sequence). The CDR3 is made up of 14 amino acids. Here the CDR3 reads CSAKATLISYEQYF. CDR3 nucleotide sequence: TGCAGTGCTAAGGCTACCCTTATCTCCTACGAGCAGTACTTC.

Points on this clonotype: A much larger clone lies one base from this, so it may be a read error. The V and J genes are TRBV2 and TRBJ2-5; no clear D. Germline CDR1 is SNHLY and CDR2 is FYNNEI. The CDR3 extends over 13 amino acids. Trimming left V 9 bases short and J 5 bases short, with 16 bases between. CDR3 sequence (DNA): TGTGCCAGTTTTCGGGCGGTATCCGAGACCCAGTACTTC. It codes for CASFRAVSETQYF.

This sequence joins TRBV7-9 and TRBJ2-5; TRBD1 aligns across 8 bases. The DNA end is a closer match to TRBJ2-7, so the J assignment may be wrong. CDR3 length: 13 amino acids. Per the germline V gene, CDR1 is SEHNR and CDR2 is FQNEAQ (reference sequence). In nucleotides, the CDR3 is TGTGCCAGCAGCTTACCCACAGGGGGCGAGCAGTACTTC. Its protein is CASSLPTGGEQYF.

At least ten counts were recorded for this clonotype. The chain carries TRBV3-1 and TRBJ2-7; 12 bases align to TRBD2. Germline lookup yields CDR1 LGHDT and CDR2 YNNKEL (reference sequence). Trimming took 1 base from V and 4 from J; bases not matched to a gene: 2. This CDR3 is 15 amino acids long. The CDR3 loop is CASSQGTSGVYEQYF. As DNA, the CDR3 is TGTGCCAGCAGCCAAGGGACTAGCGGGGTTTACGAGCAGTACTTC.

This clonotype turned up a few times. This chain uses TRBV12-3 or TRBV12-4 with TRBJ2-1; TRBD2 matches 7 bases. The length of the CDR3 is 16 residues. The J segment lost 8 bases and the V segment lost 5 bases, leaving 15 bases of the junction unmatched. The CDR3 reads CASSPPLSSGLHEQFF. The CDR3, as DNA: TGTGCCAGCAGTCCCCCATTGTCTAGCGGCTTACATGAGCAGTTCTTC.

The CDR3 loop is CASSLFLGTEAFF. The CDR3 coding sequence is TGTGCCAGCAGTTTATTTCTGGGCACTGAAGCTTTCTTT. The chain has TRBV28 and TRBJ1-1; D call uncertain. Trimming pared 1 base from V and 4 bases from J, leaving 7 bases between. The CDR3 loop spans 13 amino acids. Per the germline V gene, CDR1 is MDHEN and CDR2 is SYDVKM.

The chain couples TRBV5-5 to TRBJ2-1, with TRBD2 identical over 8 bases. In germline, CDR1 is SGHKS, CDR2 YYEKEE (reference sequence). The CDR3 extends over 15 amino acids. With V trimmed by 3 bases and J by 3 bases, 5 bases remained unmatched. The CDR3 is CASSSGAGVYNEQFF. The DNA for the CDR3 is TGTGCCAGCAGCTCGGGAGCGGGGGTCTACAATGAGCAGTTCTTC.

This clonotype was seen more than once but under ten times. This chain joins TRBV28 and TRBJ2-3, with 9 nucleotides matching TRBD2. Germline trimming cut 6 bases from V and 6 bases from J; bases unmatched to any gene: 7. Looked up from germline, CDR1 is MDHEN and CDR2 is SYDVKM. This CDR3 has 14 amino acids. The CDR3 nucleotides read TGTGCCAGCAGGTTAGCGGGAGCCAAGGATACGCAGTATTTT. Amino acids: CASRLAGAKDTQYF.

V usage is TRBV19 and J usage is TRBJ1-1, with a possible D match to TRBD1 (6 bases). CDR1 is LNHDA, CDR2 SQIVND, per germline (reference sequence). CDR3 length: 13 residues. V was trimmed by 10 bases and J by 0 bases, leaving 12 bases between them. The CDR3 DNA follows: TGTGCCACTAAGGGGGAGATGAACACTGAAGCTTTCTTT. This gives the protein CATKGEMNTEAFF.

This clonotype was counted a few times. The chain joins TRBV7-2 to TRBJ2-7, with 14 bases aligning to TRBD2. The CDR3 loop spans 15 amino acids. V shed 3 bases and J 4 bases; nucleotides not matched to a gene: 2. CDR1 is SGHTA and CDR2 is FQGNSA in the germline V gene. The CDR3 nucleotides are TGTGCCAGCAGCTTGACTAGCGGGGGGGTTTACGAGCAGTACTTC. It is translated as CASSLTSGGVYEQYF.

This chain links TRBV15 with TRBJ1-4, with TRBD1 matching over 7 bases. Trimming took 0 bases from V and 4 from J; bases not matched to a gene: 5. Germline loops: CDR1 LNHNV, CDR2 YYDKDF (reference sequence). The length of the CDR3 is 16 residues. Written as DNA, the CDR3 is TGTGCCACCAGCAGAGACTCGCAGGGGGTTAATGAAAAACTGTTTTTT. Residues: CATSRDSQGVNEKLFF.

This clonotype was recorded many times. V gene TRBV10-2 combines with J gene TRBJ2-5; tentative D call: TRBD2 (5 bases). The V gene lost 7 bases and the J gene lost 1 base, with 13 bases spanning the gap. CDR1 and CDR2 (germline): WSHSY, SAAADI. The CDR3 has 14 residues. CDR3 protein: CASKSPRVQETQYF. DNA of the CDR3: TGCGCCAGCAAATCACCGCGGGTCCAAGAGACCCAGTACTTC.

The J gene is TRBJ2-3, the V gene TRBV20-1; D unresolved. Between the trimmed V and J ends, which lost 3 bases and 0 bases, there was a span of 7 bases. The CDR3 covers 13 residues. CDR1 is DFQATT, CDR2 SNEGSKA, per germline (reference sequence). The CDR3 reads CSASRASTDTQYF. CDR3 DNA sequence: TGCAGTGCTAGCCGGGCTAGCACAGATACGCAGTATTTT.

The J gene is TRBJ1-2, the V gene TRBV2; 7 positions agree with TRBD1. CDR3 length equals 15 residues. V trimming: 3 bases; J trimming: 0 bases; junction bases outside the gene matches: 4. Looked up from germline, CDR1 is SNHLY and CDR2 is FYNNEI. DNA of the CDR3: TGTGCCAGCAGTGATGGGACAGCCCCTAACTATGGCTACACCTTC. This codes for CASSDGTAPNYGYTF. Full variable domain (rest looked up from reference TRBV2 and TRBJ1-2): EPEVTQTPSHQVTQMGQEVILRCVPISNHLYFYWYRQILGQKVEFLVSFYNNEISEKSEIFDDQFSVERPDGSNFTLKIRSTKLEDSAMYFCASSDGTAPNYGYTFGSGTRLTVV.

The CDR3, as DNA: TGCGCCAGCAGCCATGGCAGGGGCGGTAACACTGAAGCTTTCTTT. Protein product: CASSHGRGGNTEAFF. The V call is TRBV5-1, the J call TRBJ1-1; weak D call: TRBD1 (6 bases). The CDR3 is 15 amino acids. V gave up 4 bases and J gave up 2 bases, with 15 bases separating them. Germline V lookup: CDR1 SGHRS, CDR2 YFSETQ.

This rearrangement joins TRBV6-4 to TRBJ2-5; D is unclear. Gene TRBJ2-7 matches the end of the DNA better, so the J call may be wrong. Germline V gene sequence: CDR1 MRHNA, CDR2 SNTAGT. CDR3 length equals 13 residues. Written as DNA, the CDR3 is TGTGCCAGCAGTGACAGGCAAGCCTACGAGCAGTACTTC. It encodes CASSDRQAYEQYF.

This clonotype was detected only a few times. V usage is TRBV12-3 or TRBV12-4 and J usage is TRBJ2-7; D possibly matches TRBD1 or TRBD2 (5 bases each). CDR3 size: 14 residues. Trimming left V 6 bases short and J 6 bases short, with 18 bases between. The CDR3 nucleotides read TGTGCCAGCAGCCCCGGGGCCCGTAAGGGCGAGCAGTACTTC. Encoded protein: CASSPGARKGEQYF.

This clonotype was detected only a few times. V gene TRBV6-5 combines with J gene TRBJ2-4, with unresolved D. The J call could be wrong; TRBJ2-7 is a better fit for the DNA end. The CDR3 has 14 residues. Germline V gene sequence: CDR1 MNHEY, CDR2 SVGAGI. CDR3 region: CASSYSGWNYEQYF. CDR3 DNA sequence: TGTGCCAGCAGTTACTCGGGTTGGAACTACGAGCAGTACTTC.

The CDR3 sequence is CASSLEEGNYGYTF. CDR3 bases: TGTGCCAGCAGTTTGGAAGAAGGGAACTATGGCTACACCTTC. The V and J genes are TRBV28 and TRBJ1-2, with D unresolved. V was pared by 3 bases and J by 2 bases, with 10 bases between. Germline V gene sequence: CDR1 MDHEN, CDR2 SYDVKM. This CDR3 is built from 14 residues.

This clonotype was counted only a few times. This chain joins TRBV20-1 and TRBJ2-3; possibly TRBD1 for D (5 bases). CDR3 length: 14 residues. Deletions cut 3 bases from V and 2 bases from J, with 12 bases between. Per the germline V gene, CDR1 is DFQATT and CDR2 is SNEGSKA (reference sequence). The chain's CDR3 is CSARVRVFTDTQYF. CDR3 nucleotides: TGCAGTGCTAGGGTCAGGGTCTTCACAGATACGCAGTATTTT.

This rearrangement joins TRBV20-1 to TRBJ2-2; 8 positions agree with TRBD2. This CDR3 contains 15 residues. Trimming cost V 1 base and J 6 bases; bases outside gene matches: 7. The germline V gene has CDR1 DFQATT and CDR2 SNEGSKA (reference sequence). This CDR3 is CSARVSGLASGELFF. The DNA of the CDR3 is TGCAGTGCTAGAGTTTCCGGACTAGCATCCGGGGAGCTGTTTTTT.

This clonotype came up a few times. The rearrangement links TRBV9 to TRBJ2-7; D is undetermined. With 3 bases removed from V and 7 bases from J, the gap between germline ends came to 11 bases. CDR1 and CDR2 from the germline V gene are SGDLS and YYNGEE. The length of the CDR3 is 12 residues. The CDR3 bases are TGTGCCAGCAGCGAGACCTTTAATGAGCAGTACTTC. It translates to CASSETFNEQYF.

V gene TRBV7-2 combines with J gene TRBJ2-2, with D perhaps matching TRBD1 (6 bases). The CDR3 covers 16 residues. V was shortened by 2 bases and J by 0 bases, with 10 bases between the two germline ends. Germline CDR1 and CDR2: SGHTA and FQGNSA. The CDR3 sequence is CASSLFQGSNTGELFF. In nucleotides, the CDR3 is TGTGCCAGCAGCTTATTTCAGGGGTCGAACACCGGGGAGCTGTTTTTT.

CDR3 in DNA: TGTGCCAGCAGCTTCCCCGACAGCTCCTATAATTCACCCCTCCACTTT. It translates to CASSFPDSSYNSPLHF. The genes are TRBV7-9 and TRBJ1-6; TRBD1 might be the D (5 bases). CDR1 and CDR2 (germline): SEHNR, FQNEAQ (reference sequence). This CDR3 has 16 amino acids. Trimming cost V 3 bases and J 0 bases, with 9 bases left between them. Complete variable domain (other parts from reference TRBV7-9 and TRBJ1-6): DTGVSQNPRHKITKRGQNVTFRCDPISEHNRLYWYRQTLGQGPEFLTYFQNEAQLEKSRLLSDRFSAERPKGSFSTLEIQRTEQGDSAMYLCASSFPDSSYNSPLHFGNGTRLTVT.

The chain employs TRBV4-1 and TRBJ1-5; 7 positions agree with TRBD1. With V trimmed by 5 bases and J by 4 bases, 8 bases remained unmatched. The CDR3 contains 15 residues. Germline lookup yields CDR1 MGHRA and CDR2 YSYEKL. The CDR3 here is CASSFRQGWNQPQHF. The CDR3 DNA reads TGCGCCAGCAGCTTTCGACAGGGTTGGAATCAGCCCCAGCATTTT.